The 14 T cell receptor beta chains below were found in one sample sequenced in a study of neurological immune-mediated disorders. TCRdb passed the 5' RACE reads through MiXCR, listing each CDR3 protein once. This repertoire shows some 21,000 distinct CDR3 sequences, approximately 6.6% found once; its top ten account for more than 40%. Sequenced input: CD8+ T cells from blood. The receptor source for this set is a man in his late teens or twenties in good health.

This clonotype was seen ten or more times. The chain recombines TRBV27 with TRBJ2-7, with 8 bases that match TRBD2. The CDR3 spans 15 residues. Germline V lookup: CDR1 MNHEY, CDR2 SMNVEV (reference sequence). The V segment lost 5 bases and the J segment 2 bases; nucleotides outside the gene matches: 8. This CDR3 reads CASSPRGGGPYEQYF. CDR3 DNA sequence: TGTGCCAGCAGTCCCCGGGGGGGGGGTCCCTACGAGCAGTACTTC.

This clonotype was counted ten times or more. The chain has TRBV12-3 or TRBV12-4 and TRBJ1-3, with D possibly being TRBD1 (5 bases). The CDR3 length is 17 residues. Trimming cost V 6 bases and J 7 bases, with 25 bases left between them. In DNA, the CDR3 is TGTGCCAGCAGCCCGCCTTTGCTGGCAGGGAGAGGGAACACCATATATTTT. Translated, it gives CASSPPLLAGRGNTIYF.

This clonotype was observed many times. The V and J genes are TRBV4-1 and TRBJ1-3; 7 bases match TRBD1. The J segment lost 6 bases and the V segment lost 3 bases, leaving 5 bases of the junction unmatched. CDR3 length: 14 residues. Germline V gene sequence: CDR1 MGHRA, CDR2 YSYEKL. CDR3 in amino acids: CASSQQGGVNTIYF. CDR3 DNA: TGCGCCAGCAGCCAGCAAGGGGGCGTAAACACCATATATTTT.

This clonotype was seen at least ten times. J is TRBJ2-1 and V is TRBV6-5; 13 positions match TRBD2. V was clipped by 2 bases and J by 8 bases; unmatched bases: 6. This CDR3 is 16 amino acids long. The germline gives CDR1 MNHEY, CDR2 SVGAGI. The CDR3 region has the DNA TGTGCCAGCAGTTACGGCACTAGCGGGGGGGGTGATGAGCAGTTCTTC. Translating it yields CASSYGTSGGGDEQFF.

In this sample, this clonotype turned up many times. The chain joins TRBV7-9 to TRBJ2-3; weak D call: TRBD2 (6 bases). Germline CDR1 and CDR2: SEHNR and FQNEAQ (reference sequence). Trimming removed 4 bases at V and 5 bases at J, with 10 bases between. CDR3 length equals 13 residues. CDR3 loop: CASSWSGEDTQYF. CDR3 nucleotides: TGTGCCAGCAGCTGGTCGGGGGAAGATACGCAGTATTTT.

The chain recombines TRBV6-6 with TRBJ2-6; TRBD1 aligns across 10 bases. The CDR3 totals 16 residues. Trimming took 6 bases from V and 4 from J; bases not matched to a gene: 6. CDR1 is MNHNY, CDR2 SVGAGI, per germline (reference sequence). Here the CDR3 DNA reads TGTGCCAGCAGCCGGACAGGGGGAGGAGGGGCCAACGTCCTGACTTTC. Translation: CASSRTGGGGANVLTF.

At least ten counts were recorded for this clonotype. This chain connects TRBV7-8 to TRBJ1-1; tentative D call: TRBD1 (5 bases). This CDR3 has 15 amino acids. Trimming cost V 0 bases and J 2 bases, with 10 bases left between them. Germline V lookup: CDR1 SGHVS, CDR2 FQNEAQ. CDR3 protein: CASSLAKTANTEAFF. The CDR3 DNA follows: TGTGCCAGCAGCTTAGCGAAGACAGCTAACACTGAAGCTTTCTTT.

The chain joins TRBV19 to TRBJ1-1; D remains unclear. Germline V gene data show CDR1 as LNHDA and CDR2 as SQIVND (reference sequence). Trimming took 3 bases from V and 3 from J, leaving 8 bases between them. This CDR3 spans 13 amino acids. CDR3 in amino acids: CASSMFTHTEAFF. CDR3 DNA sequence: TGTGCCAGTAGTATGTTCACACACACTGAAGCTTTCTTT. The variable domain in full, with the rest retrieved from reference TRBV19 and TRBJ1-1, is DGGITQSPKYLFRKEGQNVTLSCEQNLNHDAMYWYRQDPGQGLRLIYYSQIVNDFQKGDIAEGYSVSREKKESFPLTVTSAQKNPTAFYLCASSMFTHTEAFFGQGTRLTVV.

This clonotype was observed a few times. The J gene is TRBJ2-5, the V gene TRBV6-2 or TRBV6-3; the D call may be TRBD1 or TRBD2 (5 bases each). This CDR3 has 16 residues. CDR1 MNHEY and CDR2 SVGEGT come from the germline V gene. The ends were cut back, 4 bases at V and 1 base at J, with 16 bases in the middle. This CDR3 is CASSSPELGPQETQYF. The CDR3, as DNA: TGTGCCAGCAGTTCTCCGGAACTGGGACCCCAAGAGACCCAGTACTTC.

This clonotype showed up many times. CDR3 DNA: TGTGCCAGCAGTGAATGGGCTAGCGTACAAGAGACCCAGTACTTC. Translating it yields CASSEWASVQETQYF. The chain uses TRBV25-1 and TRBJ2-5; possibly TRBD2 for D (6 bases). The germline V gene has CDR1 MGHDK and CDR2 SYGVNS. The CDR3 covers 15 residues. Trimming shortened V by 1 base and J by 2 bases, and 11 bases separated the two germline ends.

This clonotype has ten or more counts. V gene TRBV14 combines with J gene TRBJ2-1; weak D call: TRBD1 (5 bases). The CDR3 contains 15 residues. Per the germline V gene, CDR1 is SGHDN and CDR2 is FVKESK. Trimming shortened V by 1 base and J by 8 bases, and 15 bases separated the two germline ends. CDR3 sequence reads: CASSQVQDQGDEQFF. The CDR3 DNA reads as TGTGCCAGCAGCCAAGTACAGGATCAAGGGGATGAGCAGTTCTTC.

This clonotype was seen repeatedly, ten times or more. V is TRBV6-5 and J is TRBJ2-1; 10 nucleotides align to TRBD2. In germline, CDR1 is MNHEY, CDR2 SVGAGI. This CDR3 is 15 amino acids long. The V segment lost 6 bases and the J segment 8 bases; nucleotides outside the gene matches: 10. The CDR3 DNA follows: TGTGCCAGCAGACCCGGGACTAGCGCTTTTGATGAGCAGTTCTTC. It specifies CASRPGTSAFDEQFF.

This clonotype was seen many times. The chain recombines TRBV29-1 with TRBJ1-1; D perhaps matches TRBD1 (6 bases). The CDR3 runs to 12 residues. Deletions cut 6 bases from V and 4 bases from J, with 12 bases between. Germline CDR1 is SQVTM and CDR2 is ANQGSEA. CDR3 region: CSVAGESTEAFF. In DNA form, the CDR3 reads TGCAGCGTAGCAGGGGAGAGCACTGAAGCTTTCTTT. Full variable domain (rest looked up from reference TRBV29-1 and TRBJ1-1): SAVISQKPSRDICQRGTSLTIQCQVDSQVTMMFWYRQQPGQSLTLIATANQGSEATYESGFVIDKFPISRPNLTFSTLTVSNMSPEDSSIYLCSVAGESTEAFFGQGTRLTVV.

This clonotype appeared many times. This chain uses TRBV20-1 with TRBJ1-4; tentative D call: TRBD1 (5 bases). The CDR3 runs to 14 residues. CDR1 and CDR2 (germline): DFQATT, SNEGSKA (reference sequence). The V end lost 3 bases, the J end lost 2 bases, and 10 bases lay between the germline ends. CDR3 region: CSARLQATNEKLFF. In nucleotides, the CDR3 is TGCAGTGCTAGGCTACAGGCGACTAATGAAAAACTGTTTTTT.